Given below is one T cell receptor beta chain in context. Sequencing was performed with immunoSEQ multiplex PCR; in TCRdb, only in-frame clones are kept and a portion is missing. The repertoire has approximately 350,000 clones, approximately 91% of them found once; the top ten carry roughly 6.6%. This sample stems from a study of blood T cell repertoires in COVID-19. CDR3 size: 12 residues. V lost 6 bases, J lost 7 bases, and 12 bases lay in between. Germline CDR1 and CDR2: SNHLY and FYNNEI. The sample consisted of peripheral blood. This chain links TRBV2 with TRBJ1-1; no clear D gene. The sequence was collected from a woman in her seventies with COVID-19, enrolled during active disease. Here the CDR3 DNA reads TGTGCCAGCAGCGCCAGAGGCATTGAAGCTTTCTTT. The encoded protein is CASSARGIEAFF.